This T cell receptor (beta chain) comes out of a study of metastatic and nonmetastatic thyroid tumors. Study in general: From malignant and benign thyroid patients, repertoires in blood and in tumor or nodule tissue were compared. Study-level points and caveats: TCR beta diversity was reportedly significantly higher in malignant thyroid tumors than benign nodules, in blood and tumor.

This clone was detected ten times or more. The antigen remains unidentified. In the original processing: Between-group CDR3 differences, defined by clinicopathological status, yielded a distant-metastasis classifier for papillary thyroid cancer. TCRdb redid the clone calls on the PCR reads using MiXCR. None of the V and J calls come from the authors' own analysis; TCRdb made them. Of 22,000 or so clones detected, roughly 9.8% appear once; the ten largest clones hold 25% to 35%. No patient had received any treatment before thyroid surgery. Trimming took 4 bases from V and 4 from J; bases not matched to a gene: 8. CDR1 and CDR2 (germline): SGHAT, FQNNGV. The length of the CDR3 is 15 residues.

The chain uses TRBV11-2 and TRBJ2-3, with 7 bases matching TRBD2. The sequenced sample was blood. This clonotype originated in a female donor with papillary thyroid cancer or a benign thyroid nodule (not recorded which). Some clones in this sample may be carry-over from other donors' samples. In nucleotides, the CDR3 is TGTGCCAGCAGCTCAGTAGGGAGGGCCGCAGATACGCAGTATTTT. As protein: CASSSVGRAADTQYF.